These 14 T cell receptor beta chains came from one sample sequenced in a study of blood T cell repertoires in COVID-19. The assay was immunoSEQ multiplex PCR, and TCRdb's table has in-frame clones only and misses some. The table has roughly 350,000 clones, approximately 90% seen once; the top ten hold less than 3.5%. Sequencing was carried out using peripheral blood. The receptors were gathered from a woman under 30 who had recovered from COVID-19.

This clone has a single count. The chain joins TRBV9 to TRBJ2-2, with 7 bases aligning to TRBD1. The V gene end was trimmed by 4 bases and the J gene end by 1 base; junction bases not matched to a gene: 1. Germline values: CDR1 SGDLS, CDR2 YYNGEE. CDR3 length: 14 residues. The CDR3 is CASSPGGNTGELFF. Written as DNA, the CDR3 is TGTGCCAGCAGCCCAGGGGGGAACACCGGGGAGCTGTTTTTT.

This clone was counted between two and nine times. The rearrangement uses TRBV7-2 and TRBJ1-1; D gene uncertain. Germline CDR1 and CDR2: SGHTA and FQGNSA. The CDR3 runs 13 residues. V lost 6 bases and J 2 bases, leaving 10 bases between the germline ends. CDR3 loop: CASRTTQNTEAFF. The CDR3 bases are TGTGCCAGCAGAACCACACAAAACACTGAAGCTTTCTTT.

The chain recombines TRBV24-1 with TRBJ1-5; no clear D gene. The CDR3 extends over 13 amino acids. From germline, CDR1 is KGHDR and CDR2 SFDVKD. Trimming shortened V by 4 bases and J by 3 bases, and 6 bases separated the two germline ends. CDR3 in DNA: TGTGCCACCAGTGACGAGAACAATCAGCCCCAGCATTTT. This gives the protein CATSDENNQPQHF.

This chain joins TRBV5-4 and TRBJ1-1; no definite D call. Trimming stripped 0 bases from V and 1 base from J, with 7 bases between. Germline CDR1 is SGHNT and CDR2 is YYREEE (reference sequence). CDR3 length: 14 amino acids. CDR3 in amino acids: CASSLGHQNTEAFF. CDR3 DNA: TGTGCCAGCAGCTTGGGGCATCAGAACACTGAAGCTTTCTTT.

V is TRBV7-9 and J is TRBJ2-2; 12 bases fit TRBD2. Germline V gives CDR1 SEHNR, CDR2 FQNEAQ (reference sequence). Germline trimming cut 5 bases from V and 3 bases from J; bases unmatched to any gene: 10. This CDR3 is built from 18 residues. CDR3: CASSGGLAGGPHTGELFF. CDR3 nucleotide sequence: TGTGCCAGCAGCGGGGGGCTAGCGGGAGGGCCCCACACCGGGGAGCTGTTTTTT.

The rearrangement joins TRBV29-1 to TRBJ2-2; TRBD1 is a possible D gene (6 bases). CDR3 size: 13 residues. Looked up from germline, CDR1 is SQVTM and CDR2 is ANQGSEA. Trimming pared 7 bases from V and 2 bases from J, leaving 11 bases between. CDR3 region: CSARDINTGELFF. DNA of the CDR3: TGCAGCGCCCGGGACATCAACACCGGGGAGCTGTTTTTT.

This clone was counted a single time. The DNA of the CDR3 is TGTGCCAGCGGACAGGGGGATGGCTACACCTTC. It codes for CASGQGDGYTF. V is TRBV27 and J is TRBJ1-2, with 10 bases identical to TRBD1. Trimming at V came to 8 bases and at J to 6 bases, leaving 0 bases not matched to a gene. This CDR3 spans 11 amino acids. Germline V gene lookup returns CDR1 MNHEY and CDR2 SMNVEV (reference sequence).

The chain's CDR3 is CASRRLVSGNEQFF. CDR3 nucleotide sequence: TGTGCCAGCAGGAGACTAGTTTCAGGCAATGAGCAGTTCTTC. J is TRBJ2-1 and V is TRBV2; D perhaps matches TRBD2 (6 bases). V dropped 6 bases and J dropped 6 bases, with 15 bases sitting between them. This CDR3 is built from 14 residues. The germline V gene encodes CDR1 SNHLY and CDR2 FYNNEI.

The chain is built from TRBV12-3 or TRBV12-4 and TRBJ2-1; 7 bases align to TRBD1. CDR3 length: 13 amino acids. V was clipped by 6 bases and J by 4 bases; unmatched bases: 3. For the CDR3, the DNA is TGTGCCAGCAGACCGGGACAGTACAATGAGCAGTTCTTC. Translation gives CASRPGQYNEQFF.

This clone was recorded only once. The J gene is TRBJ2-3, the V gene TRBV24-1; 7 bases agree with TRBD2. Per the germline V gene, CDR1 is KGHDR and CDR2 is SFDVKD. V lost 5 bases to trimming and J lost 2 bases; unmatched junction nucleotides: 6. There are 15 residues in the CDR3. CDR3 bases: TGTGCCACCAGTGGCTGGGGGGGGATCACAGATACGCAGTATTTT. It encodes CATSGWGGITDTQYF.

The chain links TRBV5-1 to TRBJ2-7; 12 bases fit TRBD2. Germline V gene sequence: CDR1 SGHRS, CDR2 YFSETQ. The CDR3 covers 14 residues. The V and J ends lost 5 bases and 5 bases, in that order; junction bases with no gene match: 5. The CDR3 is CASSYGLAGNEQYV. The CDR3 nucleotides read TGCGCCAGCAGTTACGGACTAGCGGGAAACGAGCAGTACGTC.

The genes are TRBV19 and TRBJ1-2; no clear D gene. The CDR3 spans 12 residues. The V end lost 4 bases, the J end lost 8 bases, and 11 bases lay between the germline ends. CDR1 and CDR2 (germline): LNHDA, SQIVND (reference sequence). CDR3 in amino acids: CASSTQVGGYTF. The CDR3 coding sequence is TGTGCCAGTAGTACGCAGGTCGGCGGCTACACCTTC.

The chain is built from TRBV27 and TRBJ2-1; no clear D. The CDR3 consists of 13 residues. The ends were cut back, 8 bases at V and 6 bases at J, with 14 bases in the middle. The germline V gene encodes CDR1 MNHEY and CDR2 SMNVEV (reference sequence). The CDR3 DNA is TGTGCCAGCTCAGTTAACGCCCTCAATGAGCAGTTCTTC. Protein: CASSVNALNEQFF.

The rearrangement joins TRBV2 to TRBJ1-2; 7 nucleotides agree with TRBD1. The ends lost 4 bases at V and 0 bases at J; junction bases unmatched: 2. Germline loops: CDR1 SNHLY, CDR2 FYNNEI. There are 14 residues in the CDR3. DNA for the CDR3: TGTGCCAGCAGTGCGACAGGGTCTAACTATGGCTACACCTTC. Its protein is CASSATGSNYGYTF.